The clone carrying this T cell receptor beta chain was recorded many times. Its matching antigen is unknown. The record originates from a study of Graves' ophthalmopathy and Graves' hyperthyroidism. General study points: Distinction of ophthalmopathy from stable hyperthyroidism by a 13-signature model reached 85% to 90% sensitivity and 75% to 84% specificity.

The CDR3 totals 14 residues. J gave up 3 bases and V 4 bases, and 3 bases lay outside the gene matches. Germline V gene data show CDR1 as SGHRS and CDR2 as YFSETQ. Amplification targeted the TCR beta CDR3 regions, with RNA transcripts as the source material. The workflow started with a first-round RT-PCR run with HTBI primers and then moved on to a second-round multiplex PCR. MiXCR was run by TCRdb on the multiplex PCR reads, yielding one entry per CDR3 protein. The top ten clones hold roughly 9.8% of a sample with about half a million distinct CDR3 sequences, approximately 15% of them seen once. A roughly 9.1 ml volume of fresh peripheral blood provided the PBMCs.

Input material: blood. This rearrangement joins TRBV5-1 to TRBJ2-7; TRBD2 agrees at 11 bases. The sequence was obtained from a woman in her twenties or thirties with Graves' ophthalmopathy. The CDR3 DNA is TGCGCCAGCAGCACCGGACTAGCGGGCTACGAGCAGTACTTC. Its protein is CASSTGLAGYEQYF.